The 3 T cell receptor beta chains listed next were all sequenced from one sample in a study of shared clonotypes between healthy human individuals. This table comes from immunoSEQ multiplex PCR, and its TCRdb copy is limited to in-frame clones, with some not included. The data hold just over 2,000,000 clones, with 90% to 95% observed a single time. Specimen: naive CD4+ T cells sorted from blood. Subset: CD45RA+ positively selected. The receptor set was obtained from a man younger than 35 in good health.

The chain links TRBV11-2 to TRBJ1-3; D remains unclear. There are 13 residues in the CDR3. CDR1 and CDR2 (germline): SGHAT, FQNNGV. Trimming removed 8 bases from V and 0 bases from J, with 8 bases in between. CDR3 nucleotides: TGTGCCAGCCAACGACTCTCTGGAAACACCATATATTTT. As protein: CASQRLSGNTIYF.

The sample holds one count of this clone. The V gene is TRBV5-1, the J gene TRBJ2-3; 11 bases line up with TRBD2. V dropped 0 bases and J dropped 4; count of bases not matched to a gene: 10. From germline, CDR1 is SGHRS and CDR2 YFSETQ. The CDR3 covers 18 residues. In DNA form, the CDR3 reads TGCGCCAGCAGCTTGGGACAGGGGACTAGCGGAATTGCAGATACGCAGTATTTT. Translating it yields CASSLGQGTSGIADTQYF.

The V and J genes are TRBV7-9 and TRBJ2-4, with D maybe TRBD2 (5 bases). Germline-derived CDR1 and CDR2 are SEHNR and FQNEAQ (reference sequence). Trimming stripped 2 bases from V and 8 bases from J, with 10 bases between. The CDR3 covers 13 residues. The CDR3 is CASSLRETDIQYF. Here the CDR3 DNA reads TGTGCCAGCAGCTTAAGGGAGACGGACATTCAGTACTTC.